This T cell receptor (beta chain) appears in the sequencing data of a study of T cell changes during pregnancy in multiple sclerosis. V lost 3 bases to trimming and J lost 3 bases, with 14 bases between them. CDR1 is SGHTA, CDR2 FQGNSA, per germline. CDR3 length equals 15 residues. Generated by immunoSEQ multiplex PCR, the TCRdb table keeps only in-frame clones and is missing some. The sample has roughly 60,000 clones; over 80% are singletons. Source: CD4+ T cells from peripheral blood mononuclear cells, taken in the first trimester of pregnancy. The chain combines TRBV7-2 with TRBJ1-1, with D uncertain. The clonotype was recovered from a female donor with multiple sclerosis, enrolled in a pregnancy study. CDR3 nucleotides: TGTGCCAGCAGCTTGCTCGTCAGTGGTTACACTGAAGCTTTCTTT. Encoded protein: CASSLLVSGYTEAFF.